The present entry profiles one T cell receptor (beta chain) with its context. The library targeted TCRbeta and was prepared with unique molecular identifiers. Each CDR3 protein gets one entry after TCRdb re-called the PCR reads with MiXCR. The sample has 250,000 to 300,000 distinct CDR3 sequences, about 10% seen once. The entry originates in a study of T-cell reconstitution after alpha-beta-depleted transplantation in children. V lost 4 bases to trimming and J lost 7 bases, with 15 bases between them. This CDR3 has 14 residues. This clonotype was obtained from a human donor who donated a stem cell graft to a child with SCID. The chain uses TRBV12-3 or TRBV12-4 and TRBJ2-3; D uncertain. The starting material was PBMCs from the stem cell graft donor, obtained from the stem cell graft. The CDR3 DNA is TGTGCCAGCAGTTCCTGGTGGGCCGCGAATACGCAGTATTTT. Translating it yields CASSSWWAANTQYF.